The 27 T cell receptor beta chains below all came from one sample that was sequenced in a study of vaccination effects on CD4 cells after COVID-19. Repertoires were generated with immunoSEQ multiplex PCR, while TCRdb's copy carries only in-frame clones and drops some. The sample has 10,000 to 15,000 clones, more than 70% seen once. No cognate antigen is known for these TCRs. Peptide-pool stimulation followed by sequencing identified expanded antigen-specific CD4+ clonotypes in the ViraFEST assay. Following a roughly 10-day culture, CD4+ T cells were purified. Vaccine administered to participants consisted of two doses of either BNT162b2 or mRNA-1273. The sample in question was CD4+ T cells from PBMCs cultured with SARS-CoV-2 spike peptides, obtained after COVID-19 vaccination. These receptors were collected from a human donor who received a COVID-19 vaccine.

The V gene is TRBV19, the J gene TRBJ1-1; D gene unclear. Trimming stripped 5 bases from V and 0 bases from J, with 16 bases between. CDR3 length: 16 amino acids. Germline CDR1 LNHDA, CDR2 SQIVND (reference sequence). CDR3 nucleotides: TGTGCCAGTAGTTTCAAGCAGGTCCTAGTGAACACTGAAGCTTTCTTT. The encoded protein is CASSFKQVLVNTEAFF.

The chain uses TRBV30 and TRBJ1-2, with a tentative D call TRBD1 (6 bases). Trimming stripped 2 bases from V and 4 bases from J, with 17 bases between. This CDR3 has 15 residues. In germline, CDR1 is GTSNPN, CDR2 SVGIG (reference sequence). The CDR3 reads CAWSWDLIGGYGYTF. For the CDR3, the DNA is TGTGCCTGGAGTTGGGACCTAATAGGGGGCTATGGCTACACCTTC.

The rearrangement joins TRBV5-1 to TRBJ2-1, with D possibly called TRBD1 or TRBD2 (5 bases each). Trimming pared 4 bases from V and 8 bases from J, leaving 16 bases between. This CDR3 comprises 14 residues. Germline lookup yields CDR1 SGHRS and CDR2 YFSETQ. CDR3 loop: CASSPGAWADEQFF. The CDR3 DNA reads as TGCGCCAGCAGCCCCGGGGCCTGGGCAGATGAGCAGTTCTTC.

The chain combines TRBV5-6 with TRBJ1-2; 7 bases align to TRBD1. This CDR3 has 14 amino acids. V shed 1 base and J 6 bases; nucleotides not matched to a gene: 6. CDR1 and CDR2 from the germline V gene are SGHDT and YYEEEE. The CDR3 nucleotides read TGTGCCAGCAGCTTGTCGAGGGGGCAGGATGGCTACACCTTC. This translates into CASSLSRGQDGYTF.

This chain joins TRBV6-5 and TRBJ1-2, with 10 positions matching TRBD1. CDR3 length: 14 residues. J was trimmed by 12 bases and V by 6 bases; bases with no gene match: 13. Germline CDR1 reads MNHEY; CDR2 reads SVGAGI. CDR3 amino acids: CASRSRDRGSGDTF. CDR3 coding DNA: TGTGCCAGCAGATCCCGGGACAGGGGATCAGGGGACACCTTC.

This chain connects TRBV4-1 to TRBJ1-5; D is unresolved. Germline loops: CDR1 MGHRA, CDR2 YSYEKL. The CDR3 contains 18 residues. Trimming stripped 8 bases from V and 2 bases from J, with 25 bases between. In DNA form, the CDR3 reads TGCGCCAGCGCTTGGGCAGGTCCAAGAGAAACCGGCAATCAGCCCCAGCATTTT. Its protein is CASAWAGPRETGNQPQHF.

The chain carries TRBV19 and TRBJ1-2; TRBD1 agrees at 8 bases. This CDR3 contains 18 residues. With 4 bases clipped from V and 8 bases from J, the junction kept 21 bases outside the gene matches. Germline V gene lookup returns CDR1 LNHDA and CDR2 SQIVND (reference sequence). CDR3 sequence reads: CASSNHFRQGARVHGYTF. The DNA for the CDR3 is TGTGCCAGTAGTAATCACTTTCGTCAGGGGGCGCGTGTTCACGGCTACACCTTC.

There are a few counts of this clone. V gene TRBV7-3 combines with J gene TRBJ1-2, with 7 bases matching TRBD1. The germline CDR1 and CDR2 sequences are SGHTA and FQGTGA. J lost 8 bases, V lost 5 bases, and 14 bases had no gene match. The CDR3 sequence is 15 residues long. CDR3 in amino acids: CASSPAGQGVGGYTF. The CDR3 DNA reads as TGTGCCAGCAGCCCTGCTGGGCAGGGGGTGGGGGGCTACACCTTC.

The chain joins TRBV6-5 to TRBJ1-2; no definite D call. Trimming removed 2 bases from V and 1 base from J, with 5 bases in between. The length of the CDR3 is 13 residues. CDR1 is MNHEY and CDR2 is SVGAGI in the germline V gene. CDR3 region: CASSYHSNYGYTF. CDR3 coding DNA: TGTGCCAGCAGTTACCACAGTAACTATGGCTACACCTTC.

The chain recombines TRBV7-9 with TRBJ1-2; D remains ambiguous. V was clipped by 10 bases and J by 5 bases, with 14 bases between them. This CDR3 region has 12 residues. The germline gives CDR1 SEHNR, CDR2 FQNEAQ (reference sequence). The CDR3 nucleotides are TGTGCCATCCCCAATTGGGTGTATGGCTACACCTTC. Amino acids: CAIPNWVYGYTF.

The CDR3 region has the DNA TGTGCCAGCAGCCAGGGACAGGGATACTATGGCTACACCTTC. Amino acids: CASSQGQGYYGYTF. J is TRBJ1-2 and V is TRBV28, with 9 nucleotides matching TRBD1. V lost 6 bases and J lost 3; bases outside the gene matches: 5. The CDR3 length is 14 residues. Germline assignment: CDR1 MDHEN and CDR2 SYDVKM.

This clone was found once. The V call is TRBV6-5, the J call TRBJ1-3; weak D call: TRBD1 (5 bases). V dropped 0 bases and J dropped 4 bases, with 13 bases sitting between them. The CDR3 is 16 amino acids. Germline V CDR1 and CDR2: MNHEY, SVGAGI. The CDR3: CASSYSLRGTGNTIYF. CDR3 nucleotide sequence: TGTGCCAGCAGTTACTCTCTCCGGGGGACGGGAAACACCATATATTTT.

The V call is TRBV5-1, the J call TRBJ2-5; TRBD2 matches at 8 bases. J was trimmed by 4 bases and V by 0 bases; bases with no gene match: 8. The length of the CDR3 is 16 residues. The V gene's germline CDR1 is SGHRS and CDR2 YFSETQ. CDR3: CASSLAPAGAGETQYF. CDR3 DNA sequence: TGCGCCAGCAGCTTGGCCCCAGCGGGAGCTGGAGAGACCCAGTACTTC.

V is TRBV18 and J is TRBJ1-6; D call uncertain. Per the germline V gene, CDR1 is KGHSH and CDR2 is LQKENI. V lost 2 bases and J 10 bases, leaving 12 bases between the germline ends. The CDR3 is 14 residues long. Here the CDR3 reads CASSPSREGSPLHF. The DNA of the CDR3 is TGTGCCAGCTCACCATCGAGGGAAGGGTCACCCCTCCACTTT.

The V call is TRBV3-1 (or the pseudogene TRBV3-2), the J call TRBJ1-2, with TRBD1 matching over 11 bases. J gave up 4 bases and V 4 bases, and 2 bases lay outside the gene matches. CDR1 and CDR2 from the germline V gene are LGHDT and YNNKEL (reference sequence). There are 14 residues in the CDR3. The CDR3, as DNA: TGTGCCAGCAGCCCCGGACAGGGGGCCTATGGCTACACCTTC. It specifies CASSPGQGAYGYTF.

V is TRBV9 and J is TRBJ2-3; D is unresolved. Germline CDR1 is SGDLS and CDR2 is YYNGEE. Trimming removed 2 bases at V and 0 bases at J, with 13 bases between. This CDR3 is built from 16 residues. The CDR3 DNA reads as TGTGCCAGCAGCGTCCAAGCTAGTCCTAGCACAGATACGCAGTATTTT. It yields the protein CASSVQASPSTDTQYF.

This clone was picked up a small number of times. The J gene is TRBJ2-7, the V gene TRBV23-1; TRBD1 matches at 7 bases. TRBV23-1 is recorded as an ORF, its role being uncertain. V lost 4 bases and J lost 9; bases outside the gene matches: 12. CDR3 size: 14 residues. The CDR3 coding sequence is TGCGCCAGCAGTCGCTCCCAAGACAGGGCGGGGCAGTACTTC. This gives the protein CASSRSQDRAGQYF.

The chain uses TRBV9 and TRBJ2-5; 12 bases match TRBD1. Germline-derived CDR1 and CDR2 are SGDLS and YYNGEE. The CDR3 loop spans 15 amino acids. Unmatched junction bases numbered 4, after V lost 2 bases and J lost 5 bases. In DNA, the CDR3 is TGTGCCAGCAGCGTCGGGACAGGGGGCGTGGAGACCCAGTACTTC. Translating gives CASSVGTGGVETQYF.

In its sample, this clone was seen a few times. CDR3 residues: CASSEIRGTNEKLFF. As DNA, the CDR3 is TGTGCCAGCAGTGAGATCAGGGGAACTAATGAAAAACTGTTTTTT. V and J are TRBV6-6 and TRBJ1-4; tentative D call: TRBD1 (6 bases). This CDR3 is built from 15 residues. Between the trimmed V and J ends, which lost 5 bases and 1 base, there was a span of 11 bases. Germline V gene sequence: CDR1 MNHNY, CDR2 SVGAGI (reference sequence).

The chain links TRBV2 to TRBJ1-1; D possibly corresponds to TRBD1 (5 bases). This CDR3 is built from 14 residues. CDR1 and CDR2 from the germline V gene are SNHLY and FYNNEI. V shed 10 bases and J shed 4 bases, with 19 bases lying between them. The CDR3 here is CATRLVGEGTEAFF. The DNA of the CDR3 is TGTGCCACACGCCTGGTGGGGGAGGGCACTGAAGCTTTCTTT.

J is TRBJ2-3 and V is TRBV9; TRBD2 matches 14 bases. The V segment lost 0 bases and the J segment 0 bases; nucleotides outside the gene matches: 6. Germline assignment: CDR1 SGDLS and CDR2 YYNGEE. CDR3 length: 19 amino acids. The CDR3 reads CASSVVGTSGGGSTDTQYF. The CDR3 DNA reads TGTGCCAGCAGCGTAGTAGGGACTAGCGGGGGAGGTAGCACAGATACGCAGTATTTT.

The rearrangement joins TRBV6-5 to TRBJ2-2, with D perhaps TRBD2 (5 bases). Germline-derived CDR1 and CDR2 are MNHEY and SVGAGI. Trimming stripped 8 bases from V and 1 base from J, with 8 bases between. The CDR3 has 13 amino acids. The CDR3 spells CASFEGNTGELFF. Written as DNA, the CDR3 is TGTGCCAGCTTCGAGGGGAACACCGGGGAGCTGTTTTTT.

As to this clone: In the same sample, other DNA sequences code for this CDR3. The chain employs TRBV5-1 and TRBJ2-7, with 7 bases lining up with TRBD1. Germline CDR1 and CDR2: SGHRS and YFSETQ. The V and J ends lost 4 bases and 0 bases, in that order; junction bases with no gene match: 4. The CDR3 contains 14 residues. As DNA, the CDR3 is TGCGCCAGCAGCCCGACAGGGCTCTCCTACGAGCAGTACTTC. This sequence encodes CASSPTGLSYEQYF.

The CDR3: CASSSIAGSYNEQFF. The DNA for the CDR3 is TGTGCCAGCAGCTCGATAGCGGGCTCCTACAATGAGCAGTTCTTC. V is TRBV11-3 and J is TRBJ2-1; 7 nucleotides match TRBD2. CDR1 is SGHNT, CDR2 YENEEA, per germline. J was trimmed by 0 bases and V by 4 bases; bases with no gene match: 3. There are 15 residues in the CDR3.

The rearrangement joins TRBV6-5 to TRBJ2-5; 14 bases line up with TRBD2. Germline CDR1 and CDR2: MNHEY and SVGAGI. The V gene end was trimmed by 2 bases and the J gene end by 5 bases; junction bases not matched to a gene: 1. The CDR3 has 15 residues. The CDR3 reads CASSYGTSGSETQYF. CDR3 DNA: TGTGCCAGCAGTTACGGGACTAGCGGGAGTGAGACCCAGTACTTC.

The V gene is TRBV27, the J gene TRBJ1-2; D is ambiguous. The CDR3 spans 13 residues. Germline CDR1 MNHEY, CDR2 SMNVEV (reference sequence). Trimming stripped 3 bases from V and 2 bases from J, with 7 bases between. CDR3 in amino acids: CASSFGRNYGYTF. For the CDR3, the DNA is TGTGCCAGCAGTTTCGGACGGAACTATGGCTACACCTTC.

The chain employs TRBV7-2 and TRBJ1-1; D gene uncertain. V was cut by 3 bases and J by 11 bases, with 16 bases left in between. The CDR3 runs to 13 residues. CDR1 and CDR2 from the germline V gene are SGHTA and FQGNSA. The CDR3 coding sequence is TGTGCCAGCAGCTTTGGGCCATCCCTCGCGGCTTTCTTT. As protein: CASSFGPSLAAFF.